This T cell receptor (beta chain) originates from a study of T-cell reconstitution after alpha-beta-depleted transplantation in children. In its sample, this clonotype was seen many times. Its antigen is as yet unknown. The library targeted TCRbeta and was prepared with unique molecular identifiers. TCRdb re-called the PCR reads with MiXCR, one entry per CDR3 protein. The sample lists a few hundred thousand distinct CDR3 sequences; 13% were seen once. Study outcomes and limitations: It was reported that alpha-beta T cells came from several hundred expanded graft clones (about two months after transplant). T-cell counts and diversity at one year following transplant were attributed mainly to newly produced T cells.

Trimming took 0 bases from V and 0 from J; bases not matched to a gene: 5. Germline lookup yields CDR1 DFQATT and CDR2 SNEGSKA (reference sequence). The length of the CDR3 is 16 residues. The chain joins TRBV20-1 to TRBJ2-1; TRBD2 matches 7 bases. The material was PBMCs, mostly from graft donor cells, obtained 360 days after TCRalphabeta/CD19-depleted stem cell transplant. The receptor was isolated from a male patient between 5 and 17 years old who had a stem cell transplant for acute myeloid leukemia, so the T cells may come from the graft donor. The CDR3 coding sequence is TGCAGTGCTAGAGATCAGGGCGGGAGCTCCTACAATGAGCAGTTCTTC. Amino acids: CSARDQGGSSYNEQFF.